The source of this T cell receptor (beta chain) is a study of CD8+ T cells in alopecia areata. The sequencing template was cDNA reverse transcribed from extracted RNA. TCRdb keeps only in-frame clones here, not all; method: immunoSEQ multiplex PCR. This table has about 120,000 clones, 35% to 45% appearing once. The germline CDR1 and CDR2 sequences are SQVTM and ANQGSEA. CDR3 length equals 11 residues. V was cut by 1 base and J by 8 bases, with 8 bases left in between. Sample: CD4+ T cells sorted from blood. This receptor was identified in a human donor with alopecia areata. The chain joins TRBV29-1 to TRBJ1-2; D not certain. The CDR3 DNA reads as TGCAGCGTTGAAGTGAACCTAGGCTACACCTTC. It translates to CSVEVNLGYTF.